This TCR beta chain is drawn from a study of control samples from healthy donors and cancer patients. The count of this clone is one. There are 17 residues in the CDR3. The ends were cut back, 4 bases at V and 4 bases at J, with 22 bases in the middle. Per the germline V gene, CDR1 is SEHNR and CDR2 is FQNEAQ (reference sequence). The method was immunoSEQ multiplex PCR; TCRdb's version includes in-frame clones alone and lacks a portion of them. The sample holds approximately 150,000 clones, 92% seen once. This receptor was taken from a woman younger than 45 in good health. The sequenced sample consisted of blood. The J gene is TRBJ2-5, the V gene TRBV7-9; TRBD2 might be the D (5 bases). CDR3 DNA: TGTGCCAGCAGCTCCCTCTCAGGCAGGACGGGGTCAGAGACCCAGTACTTC. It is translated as CASSSLSGRTGSETQYF.